This entry lists 23 T cell receptor beta chains sequenced from one sample in a study of T-cell reconstitution after alpha-beta-depleted transplantation in children. For TCRbeta, the library was prepared with unique molecular identifiers. TCRdb reprocessed the PCR reads with MiXCR, giving one entry per CDR3 protein. This repertoire shows about 610,000 distinct CDR3 sequences, 20% to 30% found once; its top ten account for around 36%. The starting material was PBMCs, obtained before TCRalphabeta/CD19-depleted stem cell transplant. These receptors were collected from a boy under two years old with Wiskott-Aldrich syndrome, due to receive a stem cell transplant.

The chain couples TRBV18 to TRBJ2-7; 9 bases map to TRBD1. V gave up 4 bases and J gave up 4 bases; unmatched junction bases: 11. Germline loops: CDR1 KGHSH, CDR2 LQKENI. The CDR3 is 16 residues long. The CDR3: CASSHLPTGGAYEQYF. The CDR3 bases are TGTGCCAGCTCACACCTCCCTACAGGGGGCGCATACGAGCAGTACTTC.

The chain couples TRBV5-1 to TRBJ2-3; 9 bases fit TRBD1. The CDR3 consists of 16 residues. Germline values: CDR1 SGHRS, CDR2 YFSETQ. J was trimmed by 5 bases and V by 4 bases; bases with no gene match: 11. In nucleotides, the CDR3 is TGCGCCAGCAGCCGGAGGGACAGGGCGCTACTAGATACGCAGTATTTT. Its translation is CASSRRDRALLDTQYF.

The rearrangement uses TRBV4-1 and TRBJ2-3, with D possibly TRBD1 on 6 matching bases. Trimming removed 0 bases at V and 4 bases at J, with 32 bases between. Germline assignment: CDR1 MGHRA and CDR2 YSYEKL. The length of the CDR3 is 22 residues. In nucleotides, the CDR3 is TGCGCCAGCAGCCAAGATTTAGGTTTTTGGGCAGGGGTAACAAAAGAGGCAGATACGCAGTATTTT. It encodes CASSQDLGFWAGVTKEADTQYF.

This clonotype was detected only a few times. The chain is built from TRBV11-3 and TRBJ2-3, with D possibly called TRBD1 or TRBD2 (5 bases each). The V gene lost 5 bases and the J gene lost 3 bases, with 12 bases spanning the gap. The CDR3 has 14 residues. Germline V gene data show CDR1 as SGHNT and CDR2 as YENEEA. As DNA, the CDR3 is TGTGCCAGCAGCCCCCAGGGACGGACAGATACGCAGTATTTT. This translates into CASSPQGRTDTQYF. Full variable domain (rest looked up from reference TRBV11-3 and TRBJ2-3): EAGVVQSPRYKIIEKKQPVAFWCNPISGHNTLYWYLQNLGQGPELLIRYENEEAVDDSQLPKDRFSAERLKGVDSTLKIQPAELGDSAVYLCASSPQGRTDTQYFGPGTRLTVL.

V usage is TRBV3-1 and J usage is TRBJ2-1; 7 nucleotides line up with TRBD2. The V segment lost 0 bases and the J segment 7 bases; nucleotides outside the gene matches: 9. In germline, CDR1 is LGHDT, CDR2 YNNKEL (reference sequence). The CDR3 is 16 residues long. The CDR3 sequence is CASSQDRTRLRNEQFF. CDR3 bases: TGTGCCAGCAGCCAAGACAGGACTAGATTAAGAAATGAGCAGTTCTTC.

The count of this clonotype is one. This chain joins TRBV7-3 and TRBJ2-2, with D perhaps TRBD1 (5 bases). V was pared by 2 bases and J by 4 bases, with 11 bases between. Germline lookup yields CDR1 SGHTA and CDR2 FQGTGA. The CDR3 is 15 amino acids. DNA of the CDR3: TGTGCCAGCAGCTTACAGGGTGGTAGCACCGGGGAGCTGTTTTTT. This codes for CASSLQGGSTGELFF.

There are a few counts of this clonotype. This chain connects TRBV20-1 to TRBJ1-2; TRBD1 agrees at 10 bases. The CDR3 sequence is 13 residues long. Unmatched junction bases numbered 2, after V lost 1 base and J lost 6 bases. Germline CDR1 is DFQATT and CDR2 is SNEGSKA (reference sequence). The CDR3 protein is CSARGGTGDGYTF. The CDR3 DNA sequence: TGCAGTGCTAGAGGGGGGACAGGGGATGGCTACACCTTC.

The chain joins TRBV5-1 to TRBJ2-5; 9 bases match TRBD2. The CDR3 sequence is 16 residues long. Germline values: CDR1 SGHRS, CDR2 YFSETQ. V was clipped by 0 bases and J by 4 bases; unmatched bases: 7. The CDR3 coding sequence is TGCGCCAGCAGCTTGGCCCTAGCGGGGCAGGGAGAGACCCAGTACTTC. This gives the protein CASSLALAGQGETQYF.

This clonotype was counted between two and nine times. The DNA for the CDR3 is TGCGCCAGCAGCCGAGGACAGGGAAAAGGGCACGAGCAGTACTTC. This gives the protein CASSRGQGKGHEQYF. This chain connects TRBV5-1 to TRBJ2-7; 8 positions match TRBD1. This CDR3 is built from 15 residues. The V and J ends lost 4 bases and 5 bases, in that order; junction bases with no gene match: 11. Looked up from germline, CDR1 is SGHRS and CDR2 is YFSETQ.

The chain has TRBV12-3 or TRBV12-4 and TRBJ2-1; 11 bases line up with TRBD2. Trimming took 3 bases from V and 6 from J; bases not matched to a gene: 13. This CDR3 is 18 amino acids long. CDR3 residues: CASSLRGRGLAVLNEQFF. CDR3 bases: TGTGCCAGCAGTTTGAGAGGGAGGGGACTAGCGGTTCTCAATGAGCAGTTCTTC.

This clonotype was observed a handful of times. The V and J genes are TRBV5-1 and TRBJ2-1; tentative D call: TRBD1 (6 bases). The V end lost 4 bases, the J end lost 2 bases, and 10 bases lay between the germline ends. The CDR3 extends over 14 amino acids. Germline CDR1 and CDR2: SGHRS and YFSETQ. DNA of the CDR3: TGCGCCAGCAGCGCGGCAGGGGCCTACAATGAGCAGTTCTTC. It encodes CASSAAGAYNEQFF.

V is TRBV6-1 and J is TRBJ1-2; D perhaps matches TRBD1 (5 bases). CDR1 is MNHNS, CDR2 SASEGT, per germline. The CDR3 sequence is 15 residues long. Between the trimmed V and J ends, which lost 6 bases and 2 bases, there was a span of 16 bases. The CDR3 reads CASSPYGDANYGYTF. CDR3 coding DNA: TGTGCCAGCAGCCCTTATGGGGACGCCAACTATGGCTACACCTTC.

The chain combines TRBV5-5 with TRBJ2-1; D is unresolved. The ends were cut back, 0 bases at V and 3 bases at J, with 7 bases in the middle. The CDR3 extends over 14 amino acids. Germline lookup yields CDR1 SGHKS and CDR2 YYEKEE (reference sequence). The CDR3 nucleotides are TGTGCCAGCAGCTTGGGGGTGAACTACAATGAGCAGTTCTTC. This codes for CASSLGVNYNEQFF.

This clonotype was seen more than once but under ten times. This chain joins TRBV28 and TRBJ2-7; 9 bases line up with TRBD2. V shed 4 bases and J 2 bases; nucleotides not matched to a gene: 6. The CDR3 spans 15 residues. Germline assignment: CDR1 MDHEN and CDR2 SYDVKM. This chain's CDR3 is CASSSWTSVTYEQYF. CDR3 nucleotides: TGTGCCAGCAGTTCCTGGACTAGCGTGACCTACGAGCAGTACTTC.

CDR3 loop: CASSTLMMYQETQYF. The CDR3 coding sequence is TGCGCCAGCAGCACCCTAATGATGTACCAAGAGACCCAGTACTTC. The rearrangement joins TRBV5-1 to TRBJ2-5; D is ambiguous. The CDR3 covers 15 residues. Trimming cost V 4 bases and J 0 bases, with 13 bases left between them. Germline V gene data show CDR1 as SGHRS and CDR2 as YFSETQ.

CDR3 in DNA: TGTGCCAGCAGTTTAGCGTCGAGGGGTGGCAATGAGCAGTTCTTC. Translating gives CASSLASRGGNEQFF. The rearrangement uses TRBV12-3 or TRBV12-4 and TRBJ2-1; the D call may be TRBD1 or TRBD2 (5 bases each). V gave up 0 bases and J gave up 6 bases, with 12 bases separating them. CDR3 length: 15 amino acids.

The genes are TRBV5-5 and TRBJ1-3, with 8 positions matching TRBD1. CDR1 and CDR2 from the germline V gene are SGHKS and YYEKEE (reference sequence). This CDR3 region has 15 residues. The J segment lost 6 bases and the V segment lost 4 bases, leaving 9 bases of the junction unmatched. CDR3 in amino acids: CASSMNRGSENTIYF. The CDR3 DNA reads as TGTGCCAGCAGCATGAACAGGGGGTCCGAAAACACCATATATTTT.

This clonotype was counted a few times. The V call is TRBV29-1, the J call TRBJ2-3; D remains ambiguous. V was shortened by 4 bases and J by 4 bases, with 6 bases between the two germline ends. The CDR3 consists of 11 residues. The V gene's germline CDR1 is SQVTM and CDR2 ANQGSEA. The CDR3 DNA sequence: TGCAGCGTTGCCAGCCCAGATACGCAGTATTTT. Translated, it gives CSVASPDTQYF.

This chain connects TRBV7-6 to TRBJ2-7; D is possibly TRBD1 (6 bases). Germline V gives CDR1 SGHVS, CDR2 FNYEAQ. This CDR3 has 15 residues. Deletions cut 1 base from V and 0 bases from J, with 10 bases between. DNA for the CDR3: TGTGCCAGCAGCTTAGAAGGGGGAAGCTCCTACGAGCAGTACTTC. Protein product: CASSLEGGSSYEQYF.

The J gene is TRBJ2-3, the V gene TRBV29-1; the match to TRBD2 covers 10 bases. There are 14 residues in the CDR3. The V segment lost 8 bases and the J segment 4 bases; nucleotides outside the gene matches: 9. Germline V CDR1 and CDR2: SQVTM, ANQGSEA. DNA of the CDR3: TGCAGCCCCCAACTAGCGGGACTCTCAGATACGCAGTATTTT. Translated, it gives CSPQLAGLSDTQYF.

This clonotype was seen more than once but under ten times. V and J are TRBV12-3 or TRBV12-4 and TRBJ2-7; 10 bases match TRBD2. The J segment lost 5 bases and the V segment lost 11 bases, leaving 6 bases of the junction unmatched. CDR3 length: 12 amino acids. CDR3 loop: CAGRLAGNEQYF. In DNA, the CDR3 is TGTGCCGGGAGACTAGCGGGTAACGAGCAGTACTTC.

V gene TRBV5-1 combines with J gene TRBJ2-1; D unresolved. Germline V gives CDR1 SGHRS, CDR2 YFSETQ. The CDR3 extends over 12 amino acids. The V end was cut by 5 bases, the J end by 9 bases, with 12 bases between. The DNA for the CDR3 is TGCGCCAGCAGTCTTACTAAGTCTGAGCAGTTCTTC. Protein sequence: CASSLTKSEQFF.

This clonotype has a handful of counts. The chain joins TRBV20-1 to TRBJ1-5, with D maybe TRBD1 (5 bases). Trimming shortened V by 1 base and J by 3 bases, and 13 bases separated the two germline ends. CDR3 length: 15 residues. In germline, CDR1 is DFQATT, CDR2 SNEGSKA (reference sequence). CDR3 protein: CSARATGPNNQPQHF. CDR3 nucleotide sequence: TGCAGTGCTAGAGCCACGGGGCCTAACAATCAGCCCCAGCATTTT.